This TCR beta chain was identified during a study of cytomegalovirus exposure and HLA in healthy donors. Study-level points and caveats: Investigators reported 164 TCR beta chains as tied to cytomegalovirus. Despite most TCR sequences being rare, some public TCRs occurred in many donors. By HLA locus, TCR association rates varied in a later analysis, with DRB1 showing the most and HLA-C the fewest.

The PCR had 60 Vbeta and 13 Jbeta primers. Assay used: immunoSEQ multiplex PCR; TCRdb lists only in-frame clones, some missing. The data hold 210,000 or so clones, with approximately 79% observed a single time. About this clone itself: Its matching antigen is unknown.

This receptor was taken from a man aged 18 to 30 in good health and CMV-seronegative. Sequencing was carried out using PBMCs.

The CDR3 here is CASSGTGSSVLTF. The CDR3 nucleotides read TGTGCCAGCAGCGGGACAGGGTCGAGCGTCCTGACTTTC. V and J are TRBV11-2 and TRBJ2-6; 9 bases are a match to TRBD1. There are 13 residues in the CDR3. Germline assignment: CDR1 SGHAT and CDR2 FQNNGV. Germline trimming cut 5 bases from V and 12 bases from J; bases unmatched to any gene: 5.